These 23 T cell receptor beta chains were sequenced from one sample in a study of blood T cells in healthy people across ages. Primed by a sample-barcoded 5' primer and a J-beta primer mix, a second PCR proceeded for roughly 7 to 11 cycles. In TCRdb, the 5' RACE reads were re-called with MiXCR into one record per CDR3 protein. The table includes over 1.5 million distinct CDR3 sequences, 49% detected once. The sequenced sample consisted of blood. The source of these receptors is a woman in her thirties or forties in good health.

This clonotype has only one observation. The chain is built from TRBV12-3 or TRBV12-4 and TRBJ1-2; 9 bases map to TRBD1. The CDR3 has 14 amino acids. The V segment lost 6 bases and the J segment 7 bases; nucleotides outside the gene matches: 9. The DNA for the CDR3 is TGTGCCAGCAGGAAAGGGACAGGGTATGTTGGCTACACCTTC. Translation: CASRKGTGYVGYTF.

The rearrangement joins TRBV5-1 to TRBJ2-7; D not certain. Per the germline V gene, CDR1 is SGHRS and CDR2 is YFSETQ. CDR3 length equals 11 residues. V lost 7 bases, J lost 5 bases, and 10 bases lay in between. In DNA form, the CDR3 reads TGCGCCAGCCACTCAGACCACGAGCAGTACTTC. It is translated as CASHSDHEQYF.

The CDR3 sequence is CAISGFGQGDSPLHF. The CDR3 DNA sequence: TGTGCCATCAGTGGATTCGGACAGGGGGATTCACCCCTCCACTTT. This rearrangement joins TRBV10-3 to TRBJ1-6; 10 bases align to TRBD1. This CDR3 has 15 residues. J lost 8 bases, V lost 4 bases, and 5 bases had no gene match. CDR1 and CDR2 (germline): ENHRY, SYGVKD.

The chain has TRBV6-2 or TRBV6-3 and TRBJ2-3; 11 nucleotides align to TRBD2. V gave up 2 bases and J gave up 1 base; unmatched junction bases: 8. The CDR3 is 18 amino acids. Germline V lookup: CDR1 MNHEY, CDR2 SVGEGT. CDR3 bases: TGTGCCAGCAGTTACCCAACTAGCGGGGGCACTGGCACAGATACGCAGTATTTT. It specifies CASSYPTSGGTGTDTQYF.

This sequence joins TRBV7-2 and TRBJ2-5; D is undetermined. The CDR3 covers 15 residues. From germline, CDR1 is SGHTA and CDR2 FQGNSA. V was trimmed by 1 base and J by 0 bases, leaving 9 bases between them. DNA of the CDR3: TGTGCCAGCAGCTTAGGGGATAGGCACCAAGAGACCCAGTACTTC. Its translation: CASSLGDRHQETQYF.

Regarding this clonotype: This may stem from a read error, because a much larger clone lies one nucleotide away. The chain recombines TRBV29-1 with TRBJ2-5; D is perhaps TRBD1 (5 bases). This CDR3 spans 14 amino acids. The germline gives CDR1 SQVTM, CDR2 ANQGSEA. The CDR3 sequence is CGVVRQPIQETQYF. As DNA, the CDR3 is TGCGGCGTTGTTAGACAGCCTATCCAAGAGACCCAGTACTTC.

The genes are TRBV25-1 and TRBJ1-4; a weak D match, TRBD1 (6 bases). Germline CDR1 is MGHDK and CDR2 is SYGVNS. V lost 3 bases to trimming and J lost 5 bases, with 13 bases between them. This CDR3 is built from 15 residues. CDR3 nucleotides: TGTGCCAGCAGTGATAGCGGGGGGCGCAATGAAAAACTGTTTTTT. Its translation is CASSDSGGRNEKLFF. Looking up the rest from reference TRBV25-1 and TRBJ1-4 gives the full variable domain: EADIYQTPRYLVIGTGKKITLECSQTMGHDKMYWYQQDPGMELHLIHYSYGVNSTEKGDLSSESTVSRIRTEHFPLTLESARPSHTSQYLCASSDSGGRNEKLFFGSGTQLSVL.

The chain joins TRBV27 to TRBJ1-6, with no clear D. V gave up 3 bases and J gave up 0 bases, with 6 bases separating them. The CDR3 runs to 15 residues. Germline V CDR1 and CDR2: MNHEY, SMNVEV (reference sequence). The CDR3 DNA follows: TGTGCCAGCAGTTTGGTGAGCTCCTATAATTCACCCCTCCACTTT. Protein: CASSLVSSYNSPLHF.

Only a few counts were recorded for this clonotype. This rearrangement joins TRBV7-2 to TRBJ2-3; 10 nucleotides align to TRBD1. V gave up 6 bases and J gave up 8 bases; unmatched junction bases: 17. This CDR3 has 17 amino acids. The germline CDR1 and CDR2 sequences are SGHTA and FQGNSA. The DNA for the CDR3 is TGTGCCAGCAGTTCCTTAGGGGACAGGGGACGTAGGGGTACGCAGTATTTT. Protein sequence: CASSSLGDRGRRGTQYF.

The chain joins TRBV7-8 to TRBJ2-5, with 11 bases that match TRBD2. Germline V lookup: CDR1 SGHVS, CDR2 FQNEAQ. The CDR3 spans 16 residues. Trimming cost V 4 bases and J 3 bases; bases outside gene matches: 7. The CDR3 DNA reads TGTGCCAGCAGCTCCACACTAGCGGGGGTGGAAGAGACCCAGTACTTC. It encodes CASSSTLAGVEETQYF.

The chain uses TRBV4-3 and TRBJ1-2; D is uncertain. There are 18 residues in the CDR3. Germline V gene sequence: CDR1 LGHNA, CDR2 YSLEER. V was clipped by 0 bases and J by 4 bases, with 21 bases between them. DNA for the CDR3: TGCGCCAGCAGCCAAGAAATAGGCCTCCTAGGATCTATCTATGGCTACACCTTC. Its protein product is CASSQEIGLLGSIYGYTF.

This clonotype has only a few counts. The chain recombines TRBV7-9 with TRBJ2-5; no firm D call. Trimming cost V 7 bases and J 2 bases, with 11 bases left between them. The CDR3 contains 13 residues. CDR1 is SEHNR and CDR2 is FQNEAQ in the germline V gene (reference sequence). CDR3 sequence (DNA): TGTGCCAGCAACCCCGTCAGACAAGAGACCCAGTACTTC. The encoded protein is CASNPVRQETQYF.

The rearrangement joins TRBV19 to TRBJ1-2, with D unclear. This CDR3 region has 18 residues. With 4 bases removed from V and 1 base from J, the gap between germline ends came to 22 bases. Germline V gene lookup returns CDR1 LNHDA and CDR2 SQIVND (reference sequence). The CDR3 spells CASSTLKKDREINYGYTF. The CDR3 DNA follows: TGTGCCAGTAGTACATTGAAGAAGGACCGGGAAATTAACTATGGCTACACCTTC.

The chain has TRBV3-1 and TRBJ2-5; D is uncertain. With 4 bases removed from V and 0 bases from J, the gap between germline ends came to 12 bases. The CDR3 is 15 amino acids. The V gene's germline CDR1 is LGHDT and CDR2 YNNKEL (reference sequence). This chain's CDR3 is CASSPFRQYQETQYF. The CDR3 DNA reads TGTGCCAGCAGCCCGTTTCGGCAGTACCAAGAGACCCAGTACTTC.

For this clonotype: A read error may produce the germline difference seen at one junction end. The chain joins TRBV18 to TRBJ2-7; tentative D call: TRBD1 (6 bases). CDR3 length: 16 residues. The V gene's germline CDR1 is KGHSH and CDR2 LQKENI. The CDR3 protein is CACSPGVSVPAYEQYF. Here the CDR3 DNA reads TGTGCCTGCTCACCAGGGGTTAGTGTTCCAGCCTACGAGCAGTACTTC. Full variable domain (rest looked up from reference TRBV18 and TRBJ2-7): NAGVMQNPRHLVRRRGQEARLRCSPMKGHSHVYWYRQLPEEGLKFMVYLQKENIIDESGMPKERFSAEFPKEGPSILRIQQVVRGDSAAYFCACSPGVSVPAYEQYFGPGTRLTVT.

This clonotype was picked up one time. The germline gene is not matched at one end of the junction; a read error may be the cause. CDR3 coding DNA: TGTGCCAGCAGCTTGGCTAGCGGGGGGGCTTACAATAAGCAGTTCTTC. This sequence encodes CASSLASGGAYNKQFF. V and J are TRBV7-2 and TRBJ2-1, with 12 bases aligning to TRBD2. Germline V gene sequence: CDR1 SGHTA, CDR2 FQGNSA. The CDR3 is made up of 16 amino acids.

The rearrangement uses TRBV6-5 and TRBJ1-2, with D possibly matching TRBD1 (6 bases). CDR3 size: 14 residues. Trimming shortened V by 6 bases and J by 7 bases, and 18 bases separated the two germline ends. Germline V lookup: CDR1 MNHEY, CDR2 SVGAGI. Here the CDR3 reads CASSQGRLVRGYTF. CDR3 in DNA: TGTGCCAGCAGCCAGGGGCGGTTGGTGCGTGGCTACACCTTC.

V and J are TRBV18 and TRBJ1-2, with 9 bases fitting TRBD1. This CDR3 has 13 residues. Per germline, CDR1 KGHSH and CDR2 LQKENI. V was pared by 4 bases and J by 6 bases, with 3 bases of the junction left unmatched. The CDR3 DNA follows: TGTGCCAGCTCACGGACAGGGGATGATGGCTACACCTTC. Translating it yields CASSRTGDDGYTF.

This clonotype was seen only a few times. The genes are TRBV20-1 and TRBJ2-3; 9 nucleotides align to TRBD1. After removal of 6 bases from V and 2 bases from J, the junction contained 6 bases not matched to a gene. This CDR3 has 14 amino acids. Germline CDR1 reads DFQATT; CDR2 reads SNEGSKA (reference sequence). The CDR3 reads CSAQGQGATDTQYF. CDR3 DNA sequence: TGCAGTGCCCAGGGACAGGGAGCCACAGATACGCAGTATTTT.

This clonotype was recorded a few times. CDR3 sequence reads: CASSLTGTGGDREQFF. CDR3 bases: TGTGCCAGCAGCTTGACCGGGACAGGGGGCGACCGTGAGCAGTTCTTC. The chain recombines TRBV7-2 with TRBJ2-1; the match to TRBD1 covers 12 bases. The CDR3 contains 16 residues. The germline CDR1 and CDR2 sequences are SGHTA and FQGNSA. The J segment lost 9 bases and the V segment lost 3 bases, leaving 9 bases of the junction unmatched. Variable domain in full (rest from reference TRBV7-2 and TRBJ2-1): GAGVSQSPSNKVTEKGKDVELRCDPISGHTALYWYRQSLGQGLEFLIYFQGNSAPDKSGLPSDRFSAERTGGSVSTLTIQRTQQEDSAVYLCASSLTGTGGDREQFFGPGTRLTVL.

The chain has TRBV6-2 or TRBV6-3 and TRBJ2-3; the match to TRBD2 covers 7 bases. V lost 0 bases to trimming and J lost 3 bases; unmatched junction nucleotides: 9. Germline loops: CDR1 MNHEY, CDR2 SVGEGT. This CDR3 has 17 amino acids. DNA for the CDR3: TGTGCCAGCAGTTACTCCCGGGCAGCGGGGACTACAGATACGCAGTATTTT. Protein: CASSYSRAAGTTDTQYF.

V usage is TRBV10-2 and J usage is TRBJ2-7; D gene unclear. CDR1 is WSHSY and CDR2 is SAAADI in the germline V gene. V shed 8 bases and J shed 3 bases, with 8 bases lying between them. CDR3 length equals 11 residues. The CDR3 reads CASGPIYEQYF. The CDR3 nucleotides are TGCGCCAGCGGACCCATCTACGAGCAGTACTTC.

This clonotype was found many times. The V gene is TRBV25-1, the J gene TRBJ2-5; D is perhaps TRBD2 (6 bases). CDR3 length: 12 amino acids. V was trimmed by 4 bases and J by 5 bases, leaving 8 bases between them. Germline V gene lookup returns CDR1 MGHDK and CDR2 SYGVNS. As DNA, the CDR3 is TGTGCCAGCAGTGGGGGGGTTGAGACCCAGTACTTC. Residues: CASSGGVETQYF.